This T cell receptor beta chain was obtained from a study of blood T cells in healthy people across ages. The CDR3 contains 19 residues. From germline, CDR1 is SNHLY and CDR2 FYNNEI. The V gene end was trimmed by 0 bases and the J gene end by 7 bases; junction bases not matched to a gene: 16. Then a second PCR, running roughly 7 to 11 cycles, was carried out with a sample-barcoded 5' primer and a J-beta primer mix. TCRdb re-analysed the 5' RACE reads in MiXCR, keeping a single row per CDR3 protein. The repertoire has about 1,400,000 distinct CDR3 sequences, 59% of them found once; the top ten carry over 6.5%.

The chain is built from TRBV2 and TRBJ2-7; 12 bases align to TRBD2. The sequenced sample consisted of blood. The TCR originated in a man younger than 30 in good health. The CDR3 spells CASSEALPLLAGGQNEQYF. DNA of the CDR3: TGTGCCAGCAGTGAAGCGCTCCCCCTACTAGCGGGGGGTCAGAATGAGCAGTACTTC.